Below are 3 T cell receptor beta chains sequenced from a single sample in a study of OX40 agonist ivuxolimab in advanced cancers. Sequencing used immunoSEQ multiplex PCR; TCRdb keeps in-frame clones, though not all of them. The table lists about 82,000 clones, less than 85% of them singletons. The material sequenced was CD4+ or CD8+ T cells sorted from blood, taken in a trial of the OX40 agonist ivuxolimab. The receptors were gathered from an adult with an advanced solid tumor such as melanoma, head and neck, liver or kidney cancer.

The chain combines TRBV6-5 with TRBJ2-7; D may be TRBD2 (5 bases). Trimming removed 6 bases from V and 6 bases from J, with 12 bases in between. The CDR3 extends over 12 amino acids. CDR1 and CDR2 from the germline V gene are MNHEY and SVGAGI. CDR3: CASRAPGGEQYF. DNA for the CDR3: TGTGCCAGCAGGGCCCCAGGAGGCGAGCAGTACTTC.

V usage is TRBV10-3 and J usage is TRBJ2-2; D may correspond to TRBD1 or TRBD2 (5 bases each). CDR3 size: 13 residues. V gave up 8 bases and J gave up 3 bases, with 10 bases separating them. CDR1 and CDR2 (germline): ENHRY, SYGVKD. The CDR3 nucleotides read TGTGCCATCCTGGGGGTAGACACCGGGGAGCTGTTTTTT. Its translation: CAILGVDTGELFF.

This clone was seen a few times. CDR3 loop: CASSQDVGDSGNTIYF. As DNA, the CDR3 is TGCGCCAGCAGCCAAGACGTCGGGGATTCTGGAAACACCATATATTTT. The chain is built from TRBV4-3 and TRBJ1-3; D uncertain. Per the germline V gene, CDR1 is LGHNA and CDR2 is YSLEER. This CDR3 contains 16 residues. With 0 bases removed from V and 1 base from J, the gap between germline ends came to 10 bases.